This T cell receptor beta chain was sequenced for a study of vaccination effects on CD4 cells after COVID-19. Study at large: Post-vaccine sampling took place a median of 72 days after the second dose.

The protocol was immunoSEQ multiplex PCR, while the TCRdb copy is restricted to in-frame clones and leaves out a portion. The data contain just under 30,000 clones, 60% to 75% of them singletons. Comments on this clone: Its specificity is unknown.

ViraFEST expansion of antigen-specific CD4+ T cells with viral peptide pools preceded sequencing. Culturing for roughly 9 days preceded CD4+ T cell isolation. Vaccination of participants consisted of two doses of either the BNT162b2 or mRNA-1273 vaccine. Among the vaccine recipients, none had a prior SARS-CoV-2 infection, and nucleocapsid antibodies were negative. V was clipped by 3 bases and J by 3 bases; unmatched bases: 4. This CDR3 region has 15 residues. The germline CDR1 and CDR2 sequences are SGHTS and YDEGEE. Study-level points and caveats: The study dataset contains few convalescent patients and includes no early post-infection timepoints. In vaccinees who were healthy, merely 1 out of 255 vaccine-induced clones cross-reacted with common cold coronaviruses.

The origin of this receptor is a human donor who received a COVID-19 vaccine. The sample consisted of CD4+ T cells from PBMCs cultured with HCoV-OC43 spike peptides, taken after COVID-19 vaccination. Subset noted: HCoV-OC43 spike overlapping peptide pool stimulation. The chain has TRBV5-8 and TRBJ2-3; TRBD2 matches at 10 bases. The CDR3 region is CASSSGLAITDTQYF. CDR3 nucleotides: TGTGCCAGCAGCTCGGGACTAGCGATTACAGATACGCAGTATTTT.